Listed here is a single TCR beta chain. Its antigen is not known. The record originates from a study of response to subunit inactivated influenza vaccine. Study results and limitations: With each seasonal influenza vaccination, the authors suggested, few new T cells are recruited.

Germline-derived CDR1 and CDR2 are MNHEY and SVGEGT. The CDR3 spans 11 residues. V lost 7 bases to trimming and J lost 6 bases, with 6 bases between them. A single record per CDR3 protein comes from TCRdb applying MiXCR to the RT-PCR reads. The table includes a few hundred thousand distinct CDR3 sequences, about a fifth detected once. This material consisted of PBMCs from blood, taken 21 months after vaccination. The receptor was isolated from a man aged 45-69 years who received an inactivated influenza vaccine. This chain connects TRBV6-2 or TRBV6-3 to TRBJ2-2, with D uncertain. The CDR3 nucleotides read TGTGCCAGCACCTTCGCCGGGGAGCTGTTTTTT. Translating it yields CASTFAGELFF.